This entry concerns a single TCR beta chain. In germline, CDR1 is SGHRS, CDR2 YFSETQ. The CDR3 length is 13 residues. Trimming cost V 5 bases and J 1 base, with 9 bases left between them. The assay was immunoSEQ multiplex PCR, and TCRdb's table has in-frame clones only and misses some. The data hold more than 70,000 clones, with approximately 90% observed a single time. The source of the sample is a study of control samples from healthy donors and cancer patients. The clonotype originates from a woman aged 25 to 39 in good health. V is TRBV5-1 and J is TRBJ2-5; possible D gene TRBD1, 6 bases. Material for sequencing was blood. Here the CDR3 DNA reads TGCGCCAGCAGGGGGGCAGCCCAAGAGACCCAGTACTTC. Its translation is CASRGAAQETQYF.